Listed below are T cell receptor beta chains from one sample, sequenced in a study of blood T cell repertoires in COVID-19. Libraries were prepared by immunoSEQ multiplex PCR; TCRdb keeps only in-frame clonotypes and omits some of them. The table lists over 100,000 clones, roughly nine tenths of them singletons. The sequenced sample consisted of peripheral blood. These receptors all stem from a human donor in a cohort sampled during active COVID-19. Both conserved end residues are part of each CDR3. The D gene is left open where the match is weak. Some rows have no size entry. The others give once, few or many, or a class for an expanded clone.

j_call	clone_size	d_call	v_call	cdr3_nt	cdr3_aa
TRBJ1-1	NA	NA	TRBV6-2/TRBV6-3	TGTGCCAGCAGCGCGGCGGACAGGAACACTGAAGCTTTCTTT	CASSAADRNTEAFF
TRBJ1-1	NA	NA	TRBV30	TGTGCCTGGAGTGGGGAGGGCTACCTTGAAGCTTTCTTT	CAWSGEGYLEAFF
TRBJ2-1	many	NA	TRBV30	TGTGCCTGGAGTGTAACAAGTGAGCAGTTCTTC	CAWSVTSEQFF
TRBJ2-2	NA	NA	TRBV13	TGTGCCAGCAGCTCCCCAGGGCCCGGGGAGCTGTTTTTT	CASSSPGPGELFF
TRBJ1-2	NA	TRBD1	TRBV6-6	TGTGCCAGCAGTTACTCGAGACAGGGGGATAATGGCTACACCTTC	CASSYSRQGDNGYTF
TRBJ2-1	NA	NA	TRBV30	TGTGCCTGGAGTGTACTCCTGGGCGGGGCACTATACAATGAGCAGTTCTTC	CAWSVLLGGALYNEQFF
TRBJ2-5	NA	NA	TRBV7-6	TGTGCCAGCAGCTTAGCGGGAGCCGGAGAAGAGACCCAGTACTTC	CASSLAGAGEETQYF
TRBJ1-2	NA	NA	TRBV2	TGTGCCAGCAGTGAAGAACCAGGGTCGGAGGGACCCCACACCTTC	CASSEEPGSEGPHTF
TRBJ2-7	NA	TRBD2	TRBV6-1	TGTGCCAGCAGTGAAGGCGGCGGGAGCTCCTACGAGCAGTACTTC	CASSEGGGSSYEQYF
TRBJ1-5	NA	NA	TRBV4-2	TGTGCCAGCAGCCAAGCGAAGCAAATAGGGGACAATTGGAGCAATCAGCCCCAGCATTTT	CASSQAKQIGDNWSNQPQHF
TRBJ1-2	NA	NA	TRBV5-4	TGTGCCAGCAGCCCGGGTGGTTTAAGTCTCTATGGCTACACCTTC	CASSPGGLSLYGYTF
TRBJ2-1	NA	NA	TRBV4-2	TGTGCCAGCAGCCGAGAACAGGGACGTGGGGAACACAATGAGCAGTTCTTC	CASSREQGRGEHNEQFF
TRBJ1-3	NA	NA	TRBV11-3	TGTGCCAGCGCGCAGGGGAACGGAAACACCATATATTTT	CASAQGNGNTIYF
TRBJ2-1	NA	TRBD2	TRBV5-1	TGCGCCAGCAGCTTGGCCCCTACTAGCGGGGGGGCTAATGAGCAGTTCTTC	CASSLAPTSGGANEQFF
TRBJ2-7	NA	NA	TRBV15	TGTGCCACCAGCAGTACCCGGCAGGGGATGGACGAGCAGTACTTC	CATSSTRQGMDEQYF
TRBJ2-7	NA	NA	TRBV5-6	TGTGCCAGCAGCCTCGGACAGAACTCCTACGAGCAGTACTTC	CASSLGQNSYEQYF
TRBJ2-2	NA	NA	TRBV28	TGTGCCAGCATGGGACAAAATCGGACCGGGGAGCTGTTTTTT	CASMGQNRTGELFF
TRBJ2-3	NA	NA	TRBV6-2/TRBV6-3	TGTGCCAGCAGTTACCCCCCTCTAGGGGCAGATACGCAGTATTTT	CASSYPPLGADTQYF
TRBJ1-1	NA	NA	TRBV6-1	TGTGCCAGCAGTGAAGGAGGGAGGTGGGCTGAAGCTTTCTTT	CASSEGGRWAEAFF
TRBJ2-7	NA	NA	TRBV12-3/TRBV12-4	TGTGCCAGCAGTTTCCAGGAGGGCTACGAGCAGTACTTC	CASSFQEGYEQYF
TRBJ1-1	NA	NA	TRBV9	TGTGCCAGCAGCGCCGGGGGGGGCACTGAAGCTTTCTTT	CASSAGGGTEAFF
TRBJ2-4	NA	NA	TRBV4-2	TGTGCCAGCAGCCAAGAAGACAGCAACATTCAGTACTTC	CASSQEDSNIQYF
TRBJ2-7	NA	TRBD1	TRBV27	TGTGCCAGCAGTTTATTTGGGGACAGGGGAGGCGAGCAGTACTTC	CASSLFGDRGGEQYF
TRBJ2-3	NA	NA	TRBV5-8	TGTGCCAGCAGCCCCTTCCGGTCAGATACGCAGTATTTT	CASSPFRSDTQYF
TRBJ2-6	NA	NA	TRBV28	TGTGCCAGCGGAACAGGGTCCACTGGGGCCAACGTCCTGACTTTC	CASGTGSTGANVLTF
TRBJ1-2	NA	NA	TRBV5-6	TGTGCCAGCAGCTCGAGAGCCGTGTACTATGGCTACACCTTC	CASSSRAVYYGYTF
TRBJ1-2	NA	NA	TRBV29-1	TGCAGCGTACAAACCGGGTTTACAAGCTATGGCTACACCTTC	CSVQTGFTSYGYTF
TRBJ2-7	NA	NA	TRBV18	TGTGCCAGCTCCGACACCGTCCCTAGCGCCTTCTCCTACGAGCAGTACTTC	CASSDTVPSAFSYEQYF
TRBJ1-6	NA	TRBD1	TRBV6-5	TGTGCCAGCAGTCCCGGGACAGTTTATTCACCCCTCCACTTT	CASSPGTVYSPLHF
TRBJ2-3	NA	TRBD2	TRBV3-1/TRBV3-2	TGTGCCAGCAGCCAAGGGGGGGGGTATACAGATACGCAGTATTTT	CASSQGGGYTDTQYF
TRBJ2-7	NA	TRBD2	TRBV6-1	TGTGCCAGCAGTGAAGGGTTAGCGGGGTACTACGAGCAGTACTTC	CASSEGLAGYYEQYF
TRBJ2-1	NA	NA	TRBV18	TGTGCCAGCTCACCCGGAGCGGCAGGGGAAGGGATCGATGAGCAGTTCTTC	CASSPGAAGEGIDEQFF
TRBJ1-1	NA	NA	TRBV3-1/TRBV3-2	TGTGCCAGCAGCCAACTAAGAACTGAAGCTTTCTTT	CASSQLRTEAFF
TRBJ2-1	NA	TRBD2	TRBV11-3	TGTGCCAGCAGCTTAGGGAAGCGGGGGGCCTACAATGAGCAGTTCTTC	CASSLGKRGAYNEQFF
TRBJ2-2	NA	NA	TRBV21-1	TGTGCCAGCAGCAAGGCCTCCGGGGAGCTGTTTTTT	CASSKASGELFF
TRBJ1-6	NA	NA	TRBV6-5	TGTGCCAGCAAGGAGAGCTCCTATAATTCACCCCTCCACTTT	CASKESSYNSPLHF
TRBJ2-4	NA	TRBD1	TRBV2	TGTGCCAGCAGTGGGGTGACAGGGGGTACCATTCAGTACTTC	CASSGVTGGTIQYF
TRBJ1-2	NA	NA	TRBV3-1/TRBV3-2	TGTGCCAGCAGCCAAGATGGACAGACTAACTATGGCTACACCTTC	CASSQDGQTNYGYTF
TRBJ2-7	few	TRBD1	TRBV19	TGTGCCAGTAGTCCGAGACATTCTTTCGGGACAGCCAACTCCTACGAGCAGTACTTC	CASSPRHSFGTANSYEQYF
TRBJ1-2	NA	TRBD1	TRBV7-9	TGTGCCAGCAGCTCCCAGGACAGGGGCTATGGCTACACCTTC	CASSSQDRGYGYTF
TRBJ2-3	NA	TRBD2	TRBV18	TGTGCCAGCTCACCACAAACTAGCGGGGGAAGAGGTCCCACAGATACGCAGTATTTT	CASSPQTSGGRGPTDTQYF
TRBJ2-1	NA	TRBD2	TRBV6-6	TGTGCCAGCAGCCGGGACTATTCCTACAATGAGCAGTTCTTC	CASSRDYSYNEQFF
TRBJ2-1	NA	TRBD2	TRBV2	TGTGCCAGCAGTTATAGCGGGGTCTCCTACAATGAGCAGTTCTTC	CASSYSGVSYNEQFF
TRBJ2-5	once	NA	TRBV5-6	TGTGCCAGCAGCTTATCGGAAGAGACCCAGTACTTC	CASSLSEETQYF
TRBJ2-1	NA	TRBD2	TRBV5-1	TGCGCCAGTAGAGTTAGCGGGAGCTCCTACAATGAGCAGTTCTTC	CASRVSGSSYNEQFF